By sample fraction, the clone carrying this TCR beta chain is medium-sized. Original processing notes: By means of reference gene primer amplification, nucleated cell counts were estimated. Sequenced by immunoSEQ multiplex PCR; TCRdb stores in-frame clones only, minus some. V and J calls and clone size are those listed in that table; D and trimming were worked out from the DNA. The repertoire holds about 60,000 clones, with about two thirds as singletons. Seattle researchers signed up patients amid active infection and tracked them longitudinally. CDR3 length: 13 amino acids. Trimming took 5 bases from V and 0 from J, leaving 8 bases between them. Germline V lookup: CDR1 PRHDT, CDR2 FYEKMQ (reference sequence). The data are from a study of blood T cell repertoires in COVID-19. Study-wide context: There were acute and convalescent COVID-19 samples, and they came from the United States, Italy and Spain. PBMCs, B-cell-depleted T cells, or T cells were the source of the cDNA or gDNA that made up the material.

The chain has TRBV13 and TRBJ2-7; D is uncertain. Sequenced: peripheral blood. The sequence was obtained from a woman between 65 and 79 years old with COVID-19, enrolled during active disease. For the CDR3, the DNA is TGTGCCAGCAGCGCCCGCGGCTCCTACGAGCAGTACGTC. It yields the protein CASSARGSYEQYV.